This TCR beta chain was sequenced during a study of breast tumors, draining lymph nodes, adjacent tissues. The lymph nodes were axillary draining lymph nodes from breast cancer patients. Notes on the study in general: Tumors had less TCR diversity than lymph nodes, more than nontumor tissue. Most tumor T cells seemingly derive from lymph node, then expand in tumor. Luminal-like breast cancer showed significantly greater tumor-nontumor repertoire similarity than basal-like breast cancer did. That most tumor T cells come from lymph nodes remained unproven.

TCRdb analysed the multiplex PCR reads with MiXCR anew, one entry per CDR3 protein. The sample shows about 230,000 distinct CDR3 sequences, about 30% of them seen only once. Concerning this clonotype: Its specificity is unknown.

Sequenced input: axillary lymph node tissue. This clonotype originated in a female donor with breast cancer. Some clones in this sample may be carry-over from other donors' samples.

CDR3 coding DNA: TGTGCCACCAGCAGAGAGGGGACAGGACAGCGCAATTCACCCCTCCACTTT. It translates to CATSREGTGQRNSPLHF. V is TRBV15 and J is TRBJ1-6; 8 bases line up with TRBD1. CDR3 length equals 17 residues. Germline values: CDR1 LNHNV, CDR2 YYDKDF (reference sequence). V lost 0 bases, J lost 7 bases, and 8 bases stayed unmatched.